This T cell receptor beta chain was found in a study of molecular identifiers for immune sequencing clone quantification (dated by TCRdb to 2017 to 2018). Background for the entire study: For a replicate experiment, the RNA from either approximately 20,000 or 100,000 naive CD8 T cells was divided into five aliquots, and four of those aliquots went on to sequencing. CD8 T cells were used in a methods study to benchmark molecular-identifier clustering-based TCR repertoire sequencing (MIDCIRS) and TCR RNA copy counting.

On this clonotype itself: Its specific antigen is unknown. The junction shows a germline mismatch at one end, possibly a read error.

On the study overall, not on this receptor specifically: Without barcode sub-clustering, chimeric consensus sequences inflated TCR diversity; chimeras reached as high as 47%. Around 2.9 recovered TCR RNA copies per cell were obtained by modeling, versus roughly 9.1 by digital PCR, implying a capture efficiency of 25% to 30%. In CMV-specific effector cells, clones with more than 20 RNA copies contained over 99% of molecules, whereas in naive cells such clones contained under 1% of molecules. Spiked-in Jurkat TCR RNA equal to a single cell's worth was reported to be detectable even within one million naive CD8 T cells. The naive libraries included spiked-in Jurkat TCR RNA (approximately 11 copies' worth), and this RNA is not part of the donor repertoire. The sizes of highly expanded clones could end up underestimated when identical TCR molecules share a barcode.

Library preparation was by PCR. The sequencer listed for this sample is Illumina HiSeq 4000. Bulk TCR libraries were prepared as previously described, using TCR primers listed in Table S5. The Qiagen AllPrep DNA/RNA kit was used to purify total RNA. Before analysis, reads from multiple sequencing runs of the same library were pooled. Turning to the authors' computational methods: Reads were retained only if their TCR constant sequence matched exactly, and those retained reads were trimmed to 150 nt and grouped according to their 12-nt molecular barcodes. Reads within each barcode group were sub-clustered using a 15% Levenshtein threshold, and quality-weighted consensus sequences were constructed for each RNA molecule. Non-functional sequences were removed, as were lower-count sequences one edit away from another. Barcode sub-clusters with fewer than 20% of the maximum read count were removed, based on fitting two negative binomial distributions. TCRdb applied fastp at Q25 and MiXCR to the public reads, then kept only in-frame beta chains. Entries that share a CDR3 protein sequence are merged under the most common genes and DNA. TCRdb's processing, not the authors', yielded these V and J calls. This sample has 9,500 to 15,000 distinct CDR3 sequences in its table, and under 20% of those were observed once. The ten largest account for under 1.5% of the sample.

CDR3 length: 14 amino acids, cysteine to phenylalanine. The DNA shown is the 42-base CDR3, in frame from base 1. For CDR1 and CDR2, the germline V gene (reference sequence) lists MNHEY and SMNVEV. Naive CD8 T cell libraries were made from roughly 18,000 to 920,000 sorted cells using 10%, 30% or 50% of purified RNA. Naive CD8 T cells, defined as CD8+CD4-CCR7+CD45RA+, were FACS-sorted into RLT Plus buffer on a BD FACSAria II. To test detection sensitivity, Jurkat RNA equal to approximately 10 TCR copies was added to samples of about 17,000-1,100,000 naive CD8 T cells. Enrichment of CD8 T cells was done with RosetteSep CD8+ T Cell Enrichment Cocktail plus Ficoll-Paque, and ACK red cell lysis came afterward.

Input material: naive CD8+ T cells from blood, with Jurkat cell RNA spiked in. This sample's cell subset or site label indicates: FACS-sorted CD8+CD4-CCR7+CD45RA+ naive T cells. The clonotype comes from a human donor in good health. Some libraries in this study had Jurkat cell RNA spiked in. This chain joins TRBV27 to TRBJ1-1, with TRBD1 tentatively as D gene (6 bases match). The nucleotide sequence reads TGCGCCGGCAGTTTGCTCGGAGGGGGGTCTGAAGCTTTCTTT. Translated, it reads CAGSLLGGGSEAFF.